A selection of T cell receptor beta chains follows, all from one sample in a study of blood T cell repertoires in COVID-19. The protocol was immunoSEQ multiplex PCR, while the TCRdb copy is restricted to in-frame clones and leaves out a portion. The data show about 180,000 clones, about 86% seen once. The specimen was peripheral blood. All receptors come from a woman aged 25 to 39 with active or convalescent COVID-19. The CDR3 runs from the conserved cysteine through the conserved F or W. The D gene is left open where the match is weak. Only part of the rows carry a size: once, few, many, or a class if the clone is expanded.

CATSKTRQGSNYGYTF	TGTGCCACCAGCAAAACCCGACAGGGAAGTAACTATGGCTACACCTTC	TRBD1	.	TRBV15	TRBJ1-2
CASSLPSGVYEQYF	TGCGCCAGCAGCTTGCCCAGCGGGGTCTACGAGCAGTACTTC	TRBD2	.	TRBV5-1	TRBJ2-7
CASSHSLGTGGQETQYF	TGCGCCAGCAGCCATTCCCTTGGGACTGGGGGACAAGAGACCCAGTACTTC	.	once	TRBV4-1	TRBJ2-5
CASSYGQGHHGYTF	TGTGCCAGCAGTTACGGACAGGGGCACCATGGCTACACCTTC	TRBD1	.	TRBV28	TRBJ1-2
CASKRAGGTEAFF	TGTGCCAGCAAGAGGGCGGGGGGCACTGAAGCTTTCTTT	.	once	TRBV9	TRBJ1-1
CASSLSRTTSGRGSEQFF	TGTGCCAGCAGCCTATCCCGAACGACTAGCGGGAGAGGTAGTGAGCAGTTCTTC	TRBD2	.	TRBV2	TRBJ2-1
CASSPQGGGGNTEAFF	TGTGCCAGCTCACCGCAGGGCGGGGGGGGAAACACTGAAGCTTTCTTT	.	.	TRBV18	TRBJ1-1
CASRTTANYGYTF	TGTGCCAGTAGAACGACAGCTAACTATGGCTACACCTTC	.	.	TRBV19	TRBJ1-2
CSAEGLAGAGGYEQYF	TGCAGCGCGGAGGGACTAGCGGGAGCCGGCGGCTACGAGCAGTACTTC	TRBD2	.	TRBV29-1	TRBJ2-7
CSVAGSAGETQYF	TGCAGCGTTGCCGGTTCGGCGGGAGAGACCCAGTACTTC	.	.	TRBV29-1	TRBJ2-5
CAISFARRQGTSGNTGELFF	TGTGCCATCAGCTTTGCTAGACGACAAGGGACTAGCGGCAACACCGGGGAGCTGTTTTTT	TRBD2	.	TRBV10-3	TRBJ2-2
CASSSPGQGNTGELFF	TGTGCCAGCAGCTCCCCGGGACAAGGGAACACCGGGGAGCTGTTTTTT	.	.	TRBV11-3	TRBJ2-2
CASSLGKGEKLFF	TGTGCCAGCAGCCTGGGAAAGGGGGAAAAACTGTTTTTT	.	.	TRBV7-2	TRBJ1-4
CASSLLGGNYGYTF	TGTGCCAGCAGTTTGTTGGGGGGGAACTATGGCTACACCTTC	.	.	TRBV27	TRBJ1-2
CASSLSGTGVYGYTF	TGTGCCAGCAGTTTATCCGGGACAGGAGTCTACGGCTACACCTTC	TRBD1	.	TRBV27	TRBJ1-2
CASSRYSGEQFF	TGTGCCAGCAGTCGATACTCGGGTGAGCAGTTCTTC	.	.	TRBV12-3/TRBV12-4	TRBJ2-1
CASRTGQGAYNEQFF	TGTGCCAGCAGAACCGGACAGGGGGCATACAATGAGCAGTTCTTC	TRBD1	.	TRBV7-9	TRBJ2-1
CASSLKGTRANEQFF	TGTGCCAGCAGCTTAAAGGGGACTAGGGCCAATGAGCAGTTCTTC	TRBD2	.	TRBV7-9	TRBJ2-1
CASSSPGTGGGYTF	TGTGCCAGTAGTAGTCCCGGGACAGGGGGCGGCTACACCTTC	TRBD1	.	TRBV19	TRBJ1-2
CASSPGQRGGLYEQYF	TGTGCCAGCAGCCCCGGACAGCGGGGGGGTCTCTACGAGCAGTACTTC	TRBD2	few	TRBV7-9	TRBJ2-7
CASSRIPASGTPDTQYF	TGTGCCAGCAGCCGTATCCCGGCTAGCGGGACCCCAGATACGCAGTATTTT	TRBD2	.	TRBV14	TRBJ2-3
CASSRTVQETQYF	TGTGCCAGCAGTAGGACAGTCCAAGAGACCCAGTACTTC	.	.	TRBV12-3/TRBV12-4	TRBJ2-5
CASSPPSGPVNYGYTF	TGTGCCAGCTCACCACCGTCAGGGCCCGTTAACTATGGCTACACCTTC	.	.	TRBV18	TRBJ1-2
CSIDDRLRRTEAFF	TGCAGCATCGACGACAGGTTACGGCGTACTGAAGCTTTCTTT	.	.	TRBV29-1	TRBJ1-1
CAISGTGDGYTF	TGTGCCATCAGTGGGACAGGGGATGGCTACACCTTC	TRBD1	.	TRBV10-3	TRBJ1-2
CAWTPGQGLSNYGYTF	TGTGCCTGGACTCCGGGACAGGGTTTGTCTAACTATGGCTACACCTTC	TRBD1	.	TRBV30	TRBJ1-2
CAIRKQGTMNTEAFF	TGTGCCATCAGAAAACAGGGAACCATGAACACTGAAGCTTTCTTT	.	.	TRBV10-3	TRBJ1-1
CASSQDGTGVGSYEQYF	TGTGCCAGCAGCCAAGATGGGACAGGCGTAGGGTCCTACGAGCAGTACTTC	TRBD1	.	TRBV3-1/TRBV3-2	TRBJ2-7
CASSYSGAHSGNTIYF	TGTGCCAGCAGTTACTCAGGGGCCCACTCTGGAAACACCATATATTTT	.	.	TRBV6-5	TRBJ1-3
CASSLLGTGTYGYTF	TGCGCCAGCAGCCTCCTTGGGACAGGAACCTATGGCTACACCTTC	TRBD1	.	TRBV4-1	TRBJ1-2
CASSQGQGALLDEQYF	TGTGCCAGCAGCCAAGGACAGGGGGCGCTTTTGGACGAGCAGTACTTC	TRBD1	.	TRBV7-6	TRBJ2-7
CASSEEGAGEKLFF	TGTGCCAGCAGTGAAGAGGGGGCGGGAGAAAAACTGTTTTTT	TRBD1	.	TRBV2	TRBJ1-4
CASSPGTGGDYGYTF	TGTGCCAGCAGTCCCGGGACTGGGGGTGACTATGGCTACACCTTC	.	few	TRBV27	TRBJ1-2
CASSLGQDFYGYTF	TGCGCCAGCAGCCTAGGACAGGACTTCTATGGCTACACCTTC	TRBD1	.	TRBV5-1	TRBJ1-2
CASSYSRGLYNEQFF	TGTGCCAGCAGTTACTCCCGGGGTCTCTACAATGAGCAGTTCTTC	.	.	TRBV6-5	TRBJ2-1
CASSPIVGTQYF	TGTGCCAGCAGCCCCATCGTCGGGACCCAGTACTTC	.	.	TRBV25-1	TRBJ2-5
CASSVASRVDSSPLHF	TGTGCCAGCAGCGTAGCTTCGAGGGTGGATAGTTCACCCCTCCACTTT	.	once	TRBV9	TRBJ1-6
CASSFRASETQYF	TGTGCCAGCAGTTTTAGAGCGAGTGAGACCCAGTACTTC	.	.	TRBV12-3/TRBV12-4	TRBJ2-5